These T cell receptor beta chains were read from a single sample in a study of blood T cell repertoires in COVID-19. Sequencing used immunoSEQ multiplex PCR; TCRdb keeps in-frame clones, though not all of them. The repertoire holds 150,000 to 160,000 clones, with about 85% as singletons. Input material: peripheral blood. These receptors were obtained from a woman in her 70s with acute or convalescent COVID-19. Both conserved end residues are part of each CDR3. The order of the fields is clone size, J gene, D gene, V gene, CDR3 protein, CDR3 DNA. D genes are given only for firm matches. A clone size is listed for some rows: how often the clone was seen (once, few, many), or a class if it is expanded.

- TRBJ2-2 - TRBV4-1 CASSQDGAGSHTGELFF TGCGCCAGCAGCCAAGATGGGGCAGGGTCTCACACCGGGGAGCTGTTTTTT
- TRBJ2-5 - TRBV5-1 CASSLGGSGETQYF TGCGCCAGCAGCTTGGGAGGGTCCGGAGAGACCCAGTACTTC
- TRBJ1-2 TRBD1 TRBV9 CASSVDPGGNYGYTF TGTGCCAGCAGCGTAGATCCAGGGGGCAACTATGGCTACACCTTC
once TRBJ1-2 TRBD1 TRBV7-9 CASSLAGTGDSGYTF TGTGCCAGCAGCTTAGCGGGGACAGGAGATAGTGGCTACACCTTC
- TRBJ2-7 - TRBV7-2 CASSLVGGSSSEQYF TGTGCCAGCAGCTTAGTCGGAGGGAGCTCTTCCGAGCAGTACTTC
- TRBJ1-5 - TRBV2 CASSNWGGNQPQHF TGTGCCAGCTCCAATTGGGGGGGCAATCAGCCCCAGCATTTT
- TRBJ1-5 - TRBV30 CAWATGGNQPQHF TGTGCCTGGGCAACGGGTGGAAATCAGCCCCAGCATTTT
- TRBJ1-5 TRBD1 TRBV11-3 CASSLGGPLGDSYNQPQHF TGTGCCAGCAGCTTAGGGGGCCCACTTGGGGACAGCTACAATCAGCCCCAGCATTTT
many TRBJ1-2 - TRBV5-6 CASSRPPTASYGYTF TGTGCCAGCAGCCGGCCCCCTACAGCCTCCTATGGCTACACCTTC
- TRBJ2-4 TRBD1 TRBV6-5 CASIPGTVKNIQYF TGTGCCAGTATACCCGGGACAGTAAAAAACATTCAGTACTTC
- TRBJ1-1 - TRBV18 CASSPTGLNTEAFF TGTGCCAGCTCACCAACGGGGTTGAACACTGAAGCTTTCTTT
- TRBJ1-2 - TRBV28 CAAGGGANYGYTF TGTGCCGCCGGTGGGGGGGCGAACTATGGCTACACCTTC
- TRBJ1-1 - TRBV7-9 CASSLLSSSNTEAFF TGTGCCAGCAGCTTACTATCGAGCTCGAACACTGAAGCTTTCTTT
- TRBJ2-4 - TRBV7-2 CASSLAGTQGNIQYF TGTGCCAGCAGCTTAGCTGGGACTCAGGGAAACATTCAGTACTTC
- TRBJ2-1 - TRBV2 CASRKDWTSDEQFF TGTGCCAGCAGGAAGGACTGGACGTCGGATGAGCAGTTCTTC
few TRBJ1-5 - TRBV6-5 CASRRGGDSNQPQHF TGTGCCAGCAGAAGAGGGGGGGATAGCAATCAGCCCCAGCATTTT
- TRBJ2-1 TRBD1 TRBV11-2 CAGSFRGPEQFF TGTGCCGGATCATTCAGGGGGCCTGAGCAGTTCTTC
few TRBJ2-7 - TRBV27 CASSLSVGSAYEQYF TGTGCCAGCAGTTTATCTGTAGGGAGTGCCTACGAGCAGTACTTC
- TRBJ1-1 TRBD1 TRBV5-1 CASSNDRVGNTEAFF TGCGCCAGCAGCAACGACAGGGTGGGGAACACTGAAGCTTTCTTT
- TRBJ1-4 - TRBV5-1 CASSPGALRSEKLFF TGCGCCAGCAGCCCAGGGGCCCTAAGGAGTGAAAAACTGTTTTTT
- TRBJ2-5 - TRBV20-1 CSAPRGETQYF TGCAGTGCGCCCAGAGGGGAGACCCAGTACTTC
- TRBJ1-5 TRBD1 TRBV7-2 CASRGQGAFGPQHF TGTGCCAGCAGAGGACAGGGGGCGTTTGGGCCCCAGCATTTT
once TRBJ2-5 TRBD1 TRBV5-1 CASSVGTASVQETQYF TGCGCCAGCAGCGTTGGGACAGCTTCTGTTCAAGAGACCCAGTACTTC
- TRBJ2-5 TRBD2 TRBV5-1 CASSLGTSGEETQYF TGCGCCAGCAGCTTGGGGACTAGCGGGGAGGAGACCCAGTACTTC
- TRBJ1-1 TRBD1 TRBV7-2 CASSPSPRGQGGEAFF TGTGCCAGCAGCCCTAGTCCCAGGGGGCAAGGGGGTGAAGCTTTCTTT
- TRBJ2-5 - TRBV5-1 CASSLVRFQETQYF TGCGCCAGCAGCTTGGTCAGATTCCAAGAGACCCAGTACTTC
- TRBJ1-1 TRBD1 TRBV6-5 CASSRGTGMNTEAFF TGTGCCAGCAGTCGGGGGACAGGGATGAACACTGAAGCTTTCTTT
- TRBJ1-3 - TRBV10-2 CASRGGGTGNTIYF TGCGCCAGCAGGGGCGGGGGGACTGGAAACACCATATATTTT
- TRBJ2-7 - TRBV19 CASSINGDLSYEQYF TGTGCCAGTAGTATCAACGGGGACTTATCCTACGAGCAGTACTTC
- TRBJ1-6 - TRBV19 CASRHPNSYNSPLHF TGTGCCAGTAGACACCCGAATTCCTATAATTCACCCCTCCACTTT
- TRBJ2-3 TRBD2 TRBV5-1 CASSLVLAGGDTQYF TGCGCCAGCAGCTTGGTCCTAGCGGGGGGAGATACGCAGTATTTT
few TRBJ1-1 - TRBV5-6 CASSLAELNTEAFF TGTGCCAGCAGCTTGGCCGAGTTGAACACTGAAGCTTTCTTT
- TRBJ1-3 - TRBV3-1/TRBV3-2 CASSQGGRGSGNTIYF TGTGCCAGCAGCCAAGGCGGCAGGGGATCTGGAAACACCATATATTTT
- TRBJ2-7 - TRBV3-1/TRBV3-2 CASSQSGGSYEQYF TGTGCCAGCAGCCAAAGTGGCGGCTCCTACGAGCAGTACTTC
- TRBJ2-5 - TRBV14 CASSQDTALVRETQYF TGTGCCAGCAGCCAGGATACGGCGCTAGTCAGAGAGACCCAGTACTTC
- TRBJ2-3 - TRBV3-1/TRBV3-2 CASSPPAGATDTQYF TGTGCCAGCAGCCCGCCTGCGGGGGCAACAGATACGCAGTATTTT
few TRBJ2-6 TRBD2 TRBV2 CATKRGAFSGANVLTF TGTGCCACAAAGCGGGGCGCTTTCTCTGGGGCCAACGTCCTGACTTTC
- TRBJ2-5 TRBD1 TRBV5-1 CASSPARQGAKTQYF TGCGCCAGCAGTCCAGCACGACAGGGGGCGAAGACCCAGTACTTC
- TRBJ1-2 - TRBV2 CASSEEQAGTYGYTF TGTGCCAGCAGTGAAGAGCAGGCGGGGACTTATGGCTACACCTTC
- TRBJ1-1 - TRBV6-5 CASRGGRLVRAEAFF TGTGCCAGCAGGGGGGGGCGATTAGTCCGGGCTGAAGCTTTCTTT
- TRBJ1-5 - TRBV7-9 CASSSGQPNQPQHF TGTGCCAGCAGCTCAGGACAGCCCAATCAGCCCCAGCATTTT
- TRBJ2-7 TRBD1 TRBV27 CASSPYRDRVHEQYF TGTGCCAGCAGTCCTTACCGGGACAGGGTCCACGAGCAGTACTTC
- TRBJ2-3 - TRBV19 CASSIKPRTPDTQYF TGTGCCAGTAGTATTAAACCCCGGACACCAGATACGCAGTATTTT
- TRBJ1-6 TRBD1 TRBV30 CATGQGNSPLHF TGTGCTACGGGACAGGGGAATTCACCCCTCCACTTT
- TRBJ1-1 TRBD1 TRBV25-1 CASSEYQGARTEAFF TGTGCCAGCAGTGAATATCAGGGGGCGCGCACTGAAGCTTTCTTT
- TRBJ1-5 - TRBV6-6 CASSYPTGDHQPQHF TGTGCCAGCAGTTACCCGACAGGAGACCATCAGCCCCAGCATTTT
- TRBJ1-3 - TRBV4-3 CASSQDWAAGTGNTIYF TGCGCCAGCAGCCAAGATTGGGCCGCAGGGACTGGAAACACCATATATTTT
- TRBJ1-1 - TRBV7-8 CASSLRGNTEAFF TGTGCCAGCAGCTTAAGGGGGAACACTGAAGCTTTCTTT
- TRBJ1-1 TRBD1 TRBV2 CASSSTGGLYLSEAFF TGTGCCAGCAGTTCAACAGGGGGCTTATACCTCTCCGAAGCTTTCTTT
- TRBJ2-6 - TRBV5-1 CASNNQGSGANVLTF TGCGCCAGCAACAACCAGGGCTCTGGGGCCAACGTCCTGACTTTC
- TRBJ1-2 TRBD1 TRBV6-6 CASSYAGQGPYGYTF TGTGCCAGCAGTTACGCGGGACAGGGGCCCTATGGCTACACCTTC
- TRBJ2-5 - TRBV3-1/TRBV3-2 CASSQVGREVWETQYF TGTGCCAGCAGCCAAGTAGGTAGGGAGGTTTGGGAGACCCAGTACTTC
- TRBJ1-2 - TRBV2 CASNPVGLSTYGYTF TGTGCCAGCAATCCTGTGGGCCTTAGTACTTATGGCTACACCTTC
- TRBJ1-5 - TRBV5-6 CASSSWERTNQPQHF TGTGCCAGCAGCTCCTGGGAAAGGACTAATCAGCCCCAGCATTTT